This entry lists 5 T cell receptor beta chains sequenced from one sample in a study of early T cells in non-severe SARS-CoV-2 infection. A single record per CDR3 protein comes from TCRdb applying MiXCR to the 5' RACE reads. The table includes roughly 50,000 distinct CDR3 sequences, around 8% detected once. Sequenced: whole blood. These receptors were taken from an adult who was a healthcare worker with PCR-confirmed SARS-CoV-2 infection or an uninfected control (not recorded which).

This clonotype occurred many times. The chain joins TRBV7-2 to TRBJ2-5, with TRBD2 matching 7 bases. The CDR3 extends over 15 amino acids. Germline V lookup: CDR1 SGHTA, CDR2 FQGNSA. With V trimmed by 4 bases and J by 5 bases, 10 bases remained unmatched. The CDR3 loop reads CASSSPSGMGETQYF. DNA for the CDR3: TGTGCCAGCAGCTCCCCCAGCGGGATGGGGGAGACCCAGTACTTC.

This clonotype was recorded at least ten times. The V call is TRBV24-1, the J call TRBJ1-2; TRBD1 agrees at 12 bases. Losses at the gene ends were 4 bases for V and 6 bases for J; bases not matched to a gene: 5. The CDR3 has 15 amino acids. Germline V gene sequence: CDR1 KGHDR, CDR2 SFDVKD. The CDR3 loop is CATSDPGTGGDGYTF. The CDR3 DNA reads as TGTGCCACCAGTGACCCCGGGACAGGGGGCGATGGCTACACCTTC.

This clonotype occurred many times. The chain uses TRBV7-9 and TRBJ2-2, with 9 bases that match TRBD1. The germline V gene has CDR1 SEHNR and CDR2 FQNEAQ (reference sequence). The CDR3 covers 15 residues. V lost 5 bases to trimming and J lost 3 bases; unmatched junction nucleotides: 4. The CDR3 spells CASSLRDRDTGELFF. The CDR3 DNA sequence: TGTGCCAGCAGCCTCCGGGACAGGGACACCGGGGAGCTGTTTTTT.

This clonotype was picked up many times. The rearrangement uses TRBV12-3 or TRBV12-4 and TRBJ1-1; D call uncertain. Trimming left V 5 bases short and J 0 bases short, with 16 bases between. This CDR3 has 16 amino acids. CDR3 DNA sequence: TGTGCCAGCAGTACCGGACCAGTGTGGATGAACACTGAAGCTTTCTTT. Translated, it gives CASSTGPVWMNTEAFF.

This clonotype has ten or more counts. This chain links TRBV9 with TRBJ2-3, with D perhaps TRBD1 (5 bases). Per the germline V gene, CDR1 is SGDLS and CDR2 is YYNGEE. The length of the CDR3 is 13 residues. The V gene lost 4 bases and the J gene lost 9 bases, with 15 bases spanning the gap. The CDR3 DNA is TGTGCCAGCAGCACCGACGTGGGGCGCACGCAGTATTTT. As protein: CASSTDVGRTQYF.